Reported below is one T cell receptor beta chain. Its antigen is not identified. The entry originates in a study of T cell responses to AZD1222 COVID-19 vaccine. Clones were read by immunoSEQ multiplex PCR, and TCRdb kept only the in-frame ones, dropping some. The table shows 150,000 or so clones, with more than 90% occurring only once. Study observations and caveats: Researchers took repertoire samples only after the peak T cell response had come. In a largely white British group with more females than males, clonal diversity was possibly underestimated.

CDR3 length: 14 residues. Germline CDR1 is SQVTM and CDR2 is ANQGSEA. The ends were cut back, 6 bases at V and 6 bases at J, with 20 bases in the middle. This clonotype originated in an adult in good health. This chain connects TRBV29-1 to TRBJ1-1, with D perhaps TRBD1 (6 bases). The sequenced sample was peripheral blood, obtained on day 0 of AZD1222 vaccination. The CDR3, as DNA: TGCAGCGTAGCTACCACAGGGAGGAATTCTGAAGCTTTCTTT. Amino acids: CSVATTGRNSEAFF.